This T cell receptor beta chain was sequenced for a study of blood T cell repertoires in COVID-19. Study overall: The origin of the acute and convalescent COVID-19 samples was the United States, Italy and Spain. The cDNA or gDNA used as material had been derived from T cells, B-cell-depleted T cells, or PBMCs.

As processed by the authors: Quantification of nucleated cells was approximated via reference gene primer amplification. The repertoire was sequenced with immunoSEQ multiplex PCR; TCRdb's copy has only in-frame clones and lacks some. V, J and clone size are taken as reported in that table, and D and trimming were inferred from the DNA itself. The table has around 200,000 clones, about 88% seen once; the top ten hold about 2%. Per the germline V gene, CDR1 is SGHVS and CDR2 is FNYEAQ. The ends lost 1 base at V and 3 bases at J; junction bases unmatched: 3. This CDR3 has 15 residues. This clone was seen a single time.

The chain carries TRBV7-6 and TRBJ2-3, with TRBD1 matching over 8 bases. The clonotype comes from a man in his forties with active or convalescent COVID-19. The sequenced sample consisted of peripheral blood. Here the CDR3 reads CASSLVGQGTDTQYF. The CDR3 nucleotides are TGTGCCAGCAGCTTAGTCGGACAGGGTACAGATACGCAGTATTTT.